A single sample is the source of the 18 T cell receptor beta chains below, sequenced in a study of cytomegalovirus exposure and HLA in healthy donors. 13 Jbeta primers and 60 Vbeta primers were used for the PCR. Libraries were prepared by immunoSEQ multiplex PCR; TCRdb keeps only in-frame clonotypes and omits some of them. This table has around 140,000 clones, approximately 87% appearing once. Sequences were obtained from PBMCs. Receptors originate from a middle-aged man in good health and CMV-seronegative.

V usage is TRBV18 and J usage is TRBJ2-3; TRBD1 matches 7 bases. The CDR3 has 15 amino acids. Germline CDR1 reads KGHSH; CDR2 reads LQKENI. V trimming: 6 bases; J trimming: 5 bases; junction bases outside the gene matches: 11. CDR3 loop: CASSPKGGKGDTQYF. The DNA for the CDR3 is TGTGCCAGCTCGCCGAAAGGGGGCAAGGGAGATACGCAGTATTTT.

This rearrangement joins TRBV9 to TRBJ1-3, with D uncertain. The V gene's germline CDR1 is SGDLS and CDR2 YYNGEE. Trimming cost V 0 bases and J 0 bases, with 4 bases left between them. The CDR3 runs to 14 residues. The CDR3 coding sequence is TGTGCCAGCAGCGTAGACAGCTCTGGAAACACCATATATTTT. Amino acids: CASSVDSSGNTIYF.

The chain joins TRBV7-3 to TRBJ2-4, with TRBD2 identical over 12 bases. CDR1 is SGHTA, CDR2 FQGTGA, per germline. The CDR3 length is 15 residues. V was clipped by 2 bases and J by 6 bases; unmatched bases: 2. Here the CDR3 reads CASSLVLAGGNIQYF. The CDR3 coding sequence is TGTGCCAGCAGCTTAGTACTAGCGGGGGGAAACATTCAGTACTTC.

This clone was recorded only once. V usage is TRBV10-3 and J usage is TRBJ1-4; maybe TRBD1 (5 bases). The CDR3 loop spans 11 amino acids. CDR1 is ENHRY, CDR2 SYGVKD, per germline. Trimming cost V 4 bases and J 12 bases, with 9 bases left between them. CDR3 sequence reads: CAISVGAELFF. The CDR3 DNA is TGTGCCATCAGTGTAGGGGCGGAACTGTTTTTT.

CDR3 amino acids: CSARLAGEETQYF. DNA of the CDR3: TGCAGCGCCAGACTAGCGGGAGAAGAGACCCAGTACTTC. The rearrangement joins TRBV29-1 to TRBJ2-5, with 12 nucleotides matching TRBD2. Germline CDR1 SQVTM, CDR2 ANQGSEA. Germline trimming cut 7 bases from V and 3 bases from J; bases unmatched to any gene: 3. There are 13 residues in the CDR3. Together with reference TRBV29-1 and TRBJ2-5, the CDR3 gives the full variable domain: SAVISQKPSRDICQRGTSLTIQCQVDSQVTMMFWYRQQPGQSLTLIATANQGSEATYESGFVIDKFPISRPNLTFSTLTVSNMSPEDSSIYLCSARLAGEETQYFGPGTRLLVL.

The table lists this clone with a few counts. This sequence joins TRBV11-3 and TRBJ1-2, with 9 bases that match TRBD1. Germline V lookup: CDR1 SGHNT, CDR2 YENEEA. The CDR3 is 16 amino acids. Trimming removed 5 bases from V and 4 bases from J; junction bases left unmatched: 11. CDR3 amino acids: CASSGGQGVYLYGYTF. The CDR3, as DNA: TGTGCCAGCAGCGGGGGACAGGGCGTGTACCTCTATGGCTACACCTTC.

J is TRBJ2-7 and V is TRBV27; possible D gene TRBD2, 6 bases. Germline assignment: CDR1 MNHEY and CDR2 SMNVEV (reference sequence). The CDR3 extends over 16 amino acids. Deletions cut 3 bases from V and 3 bases from J, with 18 bases between. CDR3 in DNA: TGTGCCAGCAGTTTGGCCTCTAGCGCCGTCGACTACGAGCAGTACTTC. Protein sequence: CASSLASSAVDYEQYF.

The chain couples TRBV27 to TRBJ2-7; 7 bases are shared with TRBD1. The CDR3 is 16 amino acids. Germline lookup yields CDR1 MNHEY and CDR2 SMNVEV (reference sequence). V was pared by 5 bases and J by 4 bases, with 14 bases of the junction left unmatched. CDR3 DNA: TGTGCCAGCAGTCCTGATGTGTGGGGACAGAAATACGAGCAGTACTTC. It yields the protein CASSPDVWGQKYEQYF.

This chain links TRBV30 with TRBJ2-5; 7 bases are shared with TRBD1. There are 13 residues in the CDR3. V trimming: 3 bases; J trimming: 8 bases; junction bases outside the gene matches: 9. The germline CDR1 and CDR2 sequences are GTSNPN and SVGIG (reference sequence). The CDR3 sequence: CAWRYTGAVTQYF. CDR3 nucleotide sequence: TGTGCCTGGAGGTATACAGGGGCTGTTACCCAGTACTTC.

The chain joins TRBV9 to TRBJ1-1, with a possible D match to TRBD1 (5 bases). This CDR3 spans 13 amino acids. Per germline, CDR1 SGDLS and CDR2 YYNGEE. Trimming pared 4 bases from V and 4 bases from J, leaving 11 bases between. The CDR3 nucleotides read TGTGCCAGCAGCCCCACAGGAGCCACTGAAGCTTTCTTT. It encodes CASSPTGATEAFF. Full variable domain (missing parts from reference TRBV9 and TRBJ1-1): DSGVTQTPKHLITATGQRVTLRCSPRSGDLSVYWYQQSLDQGLQFLIQYYNGEERAKGNILERFSAQQFPDLHSELNLSSLELGDSALYFCASSPTGATEAFFGQGTRLTVV.

This clone appeared a few times. The chain joins TRBV11-3 to TRBJ2-1, with D perhaps TRBD2 (5 bases). Trimming shortened V by 2 bases and J by 5 bases, and 13 bases separated the two germline ends. Germline loops: CDR1 SGHNT, CDR2 YENEEA. The CDR3 length is 15 residues. In nucleotides, the CDR3 is TGTGCCAGCAGCTTATTTAAGGAGGTAAACAATGAGCAGTTCTTC. As protein: CASSLFKEVNNEQFF.

In its sample, this clone was seen once. In nucleotides, the CDR3 is TGTGCCAGCAGCTTATCTGCTAGCGGGGGCTCCGAGCAGTACTTC. Protein: CASSLSASGGSEQYF. This chain joins TRBV7-3 and TRBJ2-7; 10 bases align to TRBD2. V dropped 2 bases and J dropped 6; count of bases not matched to a gene: 7. Germline CDR1 SGHTA, CDR2 FQGTGA. This CDR3 contains 15 residues.

V and J are TRBV13 and TRBJ1-3; 7 bases are a match to TRBD1. The CDR3 is 18 amino acids. Per germline, CDR1 PRHDT and CDR2 FYEKMQ (reference sequence). V dropped 5 bases and J dropped 4; count of bases not matched to a gene: 17. CDR3 sequence: CASSPGTEGPVAGNTIYF. The CDR3 region has the DNA TGTGCCAGCAGCCCGGGGACAGAGGGCCCCGTAGCGGGAAACACCATATATTTT. Combining the CDR3 with reference TRBV13 and TRBJ1-3 gives the whole variable domain AAGVIQSPRHLIKEKRETATLKCYPIPRHDTVYWYQQGPGQDPQFLISFYEKMQSDKGSIPDRFSAQQFSDYHSELNMSSLELGDSALYFCASSPGTEGPVAGNTIYFGEGSWLTVV.

V gene TRBV5-5 combines with J gene TRBJ1-6; D uncertain. Germline values: CDR1 SGHKS, CDR2 YYEKEE (reference sequence). This CDR3 contains 14 residues. V lost 6 bases, J lost 4 bases, and 11 bases lay in between. CDR3 in DNA: TGTGCCAGCAACCTGGACTTATATAATTCACCCCTCCACTTT. It translates to CASNLDLYNSPLHF.

This chain connects TRBV5-1 to TRBJ1-4, with D maybe TRBD1 (5 bases). CDR3 size: 17 residues. V was pared by 0 bases and J by 0 bases, with 12 bases between. CDR1 and CDR2 (germline): SGHRS, YFSETQ. This CDR3 is CASSLDGHPPTNEKLFF. The CDR3 DNA reads as TGCGCCAGCAGCTTGGATGGACACCCACCAACTAATGAAAAACTGTTTTTT. The entire variable domain, with the rest obtained from reference TRBV5-1 and TRBJ1-4, is as follows: KAGVTQTPRYLIKTRGQQVTLSCSPISGHRSVSWYQQTPGQGLQFLFEYFSETQRNKGNFPGRFSGRQFSNSRSEMNVSTLELGDSALYLCASSLDGHPPTNEKLFFGSGTQLSVL.

The J gene is TRBJ2-1, the V gene TRBV19; 10 nucleotides line up with TRBD2. J lost 5 bases, V lost 1 base, and 2 bases had no gene match. Germline loops: CDR1 LNHDA, CDR2 SQIVND (reference sequence). The CDR3 has 15 residues. In DNA form, the CDR3 reads TGTGCCAGTAGTATAGGGACTAGCGGAAACAATGAGCAGTTCTTC. Its protein product is CASSIGTSGNNEQFF.

This chain joins TRBV11-3 and TRBJ2-3; D uncertain. The V gene lost 4 bases and the J gene lost 0 bases, with 11 bases spanning the gap. There are 15 residues in the CDR3. Germline V gene sequence: CDR1 SGHNT, CDR2 YENEEA. DNA of the CDR3: TGTGCCAGCAGCTCCGGTATTTCTAGCACAGATACGCAGTATTTT. Its protein product is CASSSGISSTDTQYF.

This clone came up once. The V and J genes are TRBV15 and TRBJ2-4, with a possible D match to TRBD1 (6 bases). The germline V and J ends were trimmed by 6 bases and 0 bases, with 9 bases remaining between them. This CDR3 has 14 amino acids. From germline, CDR1 is LNHNV and CDR2 YYDKDF (reference sequence). CDR3 coding DNA: TGTGCCACCAGACAGGGCCGAGCCAAAAACATTCAGTACTTC. This codes for CATRQGRAKNIQYF.